The 15 T cell receptor beta chains in this list originate from one sample, sequenced in a study of T cells after yellow fever vaccination (dated by TCRdb to about 2019). The library was prepared using 5' RACE. Sequencing instrument: Illumina HiSeq 2500. TCRdb reanalyzed the raw reads on its own, using fastp at Q25 for trimming and MiXCR for clone calling, and kept in-frame beta chains. Rows matching on CDR3 protein sequence are summarized as one entry with the most common DNA and genes. The sample profile shows about 160,000 distinct CDR3 sequences; approximately 6.7% of them were found once. The ten largest clones represent more than 2% of the sample. The intended sense of this specimen's treatment or condition label: live attenuated yellow fever vaccine strain. Sequencing used CD4+ T cells sorted from PBMCs, obtained about 5 days after the first yellow fever vaccination. The receptors were gathered from a man aged 18 to 29 who received the YFV17D yellow fever vaccine.

The chain is built from TRBV7-6 and TRBJ1-1, with TRBD1 matching 7 bases. Germline loops: CDR1 SGHVS, CDR2 FNYEAQ. Trimming at V came to 1 base and at J to 4 bases, leaving 0 bases not matched to a gene. The CDR3 loop spans 13 amino acids. DNA for the CDR3: TGTGCCAGCAGCTTAGAGGGGGCCACTGAAGCTTTCTTT. It specifies CASSLEGATEAFF.

Only a few counts were recorded for this clonotype. The V and J genes are TRBV5-1 and TRBJ2-6, with a weak D call TRBD1 (5 bases). V dropped 0 bases and J dropped 1 base, with 11 bases sitting between them. This CDR3 is built from 17 residues. CDR1 SGHRS and CDR2 YFSETQ come from the germline V gene. The CDR3 region is CASSLDAGPSGANVLTF. The DNA for the CDR3 is TGCGCCAGCAGCTTGGACGCAGGGCCGTCTGGGGCCAACGTCCTGACTTTC.

The gene calls are TRBV11-2 and TRBJ2-3; possibly TRBD2 for D (6 bases). The germline V and J ends were trimmed by 5 bases and 7 bases, with 16 bases remaining between them. Germline loops: CDR1 SGHAT, CDR2 FQNNGV. The CDR3 covers 14 residues. This CDR3 reads CASSPDGGRHTQYF. CDR3 sequence (DNA): TGTGCCAGCAGCCCGGACGGGGGTCGGCATACGCAGTATTTT.

This clonotype has only one observation. A read error may explain this, as a much larger clone is one base away. V is TRBV3-1 and J is TRBJ2-2; perhaps TRBD2 as D (5 bases). Germline lookup yields CDR1 LGHDT and CDR2 YNNKEL (reference sequence). The CDR3 runs to 14 residues. CDR3 DNA: TGTGCCAGCAGCCAATTCATAGCCGCCGGGGTGCTGTTTTTT. It is translated as CASSQFIAAGVLFF.

This clonotype was counted between two and nine times. The chain recombines TRBV4-2 with TRBJ2-3; TRBD2 might be the D (5 bases). This CDR3 has 19 amino acids. Deletions cut 0 bases from V and 10 bases from J, with 29 bases between. CDR1 and CDR2 from the germline V gene are LGHNA and YNFKEQ. CDR3 sequence reads: CASSQDAYRGSTPQPSQYF. In DNA form, the CDR3 reads TGTGCCAGCAGCCAAGATGCCTACCGAGGGTCAACACCGCAGCCGTCGCAGTATTTT.

V usage is TRBV7-2 and J usage is TRBJ2-4; 9 bases map to TRBD1. The V gene end was trimmed by 4 bases and the J gene end by 9 bases; junction bases not matched to a gene: 10. The CDR3 is made up of 15 amino acids. Germline assignment: CDR1 SGHTA and CDR2 FQGNSA. This CDR3 reads CASSSQGTGRGIQYF. In DNA, the CDR3 is TGTGCCAGCAGCTCCCAGGGGACAGGGAGGGGCATTCAGTACTTC.

This clonotype came up many times. The chain employs TRBV3-1 and TRBJ2-1; unclear D gene. V shed 4 bases and J shed 0 bases, with 16 bases lying between them. The CDR3 extends over 17 amino acids. The germline CDR1 and CDR2 sequences are LGHDT and YNNKEL (reference sequence). CDR3 loop: CASSPYFRASSYNEQFF. In nucleotides, the CDR3 is TGTGCCAGCAGCCCATATTTCCGGGCAAGCTCCTACAATGAGCAGTTCTTC.

The gene calls are TRBV7-2 and TRBJ2-5; D possibly uses TRBD1 or TRBD2 (5 bases each). Trimming left V 2 bases short and J 5 bases short, with 18 bases between. Germline values: CDR1 SGHTA, CDR2 FQGNSA. This CDR3 has 16 amino acids. The CDR3 is CASSLNSPRGGETQYF. As DNA, the CDR3 is TGTGCCAGCAGCTTAAATTCCCCCCGGGGCGGGGAGACCCAGTACTTC. The full variable domain, rest sourced from reference TRBV7-2 and TRBJ2-5, is GAGVSQSPSNKVTEKGKDVELRCDPISGHTALYWYRQSLGQGLEFLIYFQGNSAPDKSGLPSDRFSAERTGGSVSTLTIQRTQQEDSAVYLCASSLNSPRGGETQYFGPGTRLLVL.

This clonotype was detected many times. This sequence joins TRBV7-6 and TRBJ1-2; D gene ambiguous. V was clipped by 1 base and J by 5 bases, with 11 bases between them. Germline assignment: CDR1 SGHVS and CDR2 FNYEAQ. The CDR3 is made up of 14 amino acids. The CDR3 reads CASSLEERGYGYTF. DNA of the CDR3: TGTGCCAGCAGCTTAGAGGAGAGAGGATATGGCTACACCTTC.

The table lists this clonotype with a few counts. The chain has TRBV20-1 and TRBJ2-3; tentative D call: TRBD2 (7 bases). V lost 3 bases and J 3 bases, leaving 13 bases between the germline ends. The CDR3 length is 14 residues. Germline V gene lookup returns CDR1 DFQATT and CDR2 SNEGSKA (reference sequence). The CDR3 coding sequence is TGCAGTGCTAGTAGAGCGGGACAAACAGATACGCAGTATTTT. This encodes CSASRAGQTDTQYF.

The chain has TRBV7-7 and TRBJ2-5; TRBD1 matches at 10 bases. The V segment lost 1 base and the J segment 6 bases; nucleotides outside the gene matches: 11. The CDR3 runs to 17 residues. Germline CDR1 is SSHAT and CDR2 is FNYEAQ (reference sequence). CDR3 loop: CASSLDTLDRGRQTQYF. DNA for the CDR3: TGTGCCAGCAGCTTAGATACCCTGGACAGGGGGAGGCAGACCCAGTACTTC.

Only a few counts were recorded for this clonotype. This sequence joins TRBV20-1 and TRBJ1-2; a weak D match, TRBD1 (5 bases). The CDR3 runs 13 residues. Deletions cut 1 base from V and 3 bases from J, with 9 bases between. The germline V gene has CDR1 DFQATT and CDR2 SNEGSKA (reference sequence). Here the CDR3 reads CSARVDSYYGYTF. In DNA form, the CDR3 reads TGCAGTGCTAGAGTCGACAGTTACTATGGCTACACCTTC.

This clonotype appeared a few times. CDR3 sequence (DNA): TGTGCCAGCAGTACCGATCGACAGGCTACTTTTAATTCACCCCTCCACTTT. This translates into CASSTDRQATFNSPLHF. The gene calls are TRBV6-5 and TRBJ1-6, with D maybe TRBD1 (6 bases). Trimming removed 5 bases from V and 6 bases from J, with 20 bases in between. Germline loops: CDR1 MNHEY, CDR2 SVGAGI. This CDR3 has 17 amino acids.

Ten or more counts support this clonotype. The rearrangement links TRBV5-1 to TRBJ2-7, with 7 nucleotides matching TRBD1. Germline lookup yields CDR1 SGHRS and CDR2 YFSETQ. The CDR3 has 15 amino acids. Unmatched junction bases numbered 9, after V lost 5 bases and J lost 1 base. For the CDR3, the DNA is TGCGCCAGCAGGTCCGGGACAGAGCTGTCCTACGAGCAGTACTTC. This codes for CASRSGTELSYEQYF.

This clonotype appeared many times. The J gene is TRBJ2-3, the V gene TRBV30; the D is unclear. There are 11 residues in the CDR3. V lost 5 bases to trimming and J lost 5 bases, with 8 bases between them. Germline V CDR1 and CDR2: GTSNPN, SVGIG (reference sequence). The CDR3 sequence is CAWVVGDTQYF. The CDR3 region has the DNA TGTGCCTGGGTCGTGGGAGATACGCAGTATTTT.